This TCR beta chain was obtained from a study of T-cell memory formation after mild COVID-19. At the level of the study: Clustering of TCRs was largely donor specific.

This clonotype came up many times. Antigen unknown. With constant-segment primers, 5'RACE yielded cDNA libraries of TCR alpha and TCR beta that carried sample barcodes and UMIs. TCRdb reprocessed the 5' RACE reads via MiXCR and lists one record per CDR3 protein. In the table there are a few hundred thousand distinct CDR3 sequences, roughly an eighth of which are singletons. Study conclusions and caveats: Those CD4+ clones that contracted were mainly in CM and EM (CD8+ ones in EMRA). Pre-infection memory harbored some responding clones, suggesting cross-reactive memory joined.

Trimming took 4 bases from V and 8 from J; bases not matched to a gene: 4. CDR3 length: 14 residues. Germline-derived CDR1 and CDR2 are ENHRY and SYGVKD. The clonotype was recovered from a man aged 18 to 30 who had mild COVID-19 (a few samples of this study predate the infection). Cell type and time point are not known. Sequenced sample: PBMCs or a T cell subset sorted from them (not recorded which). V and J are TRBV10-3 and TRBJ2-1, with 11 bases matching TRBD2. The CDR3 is CAISVSGGAHEQFF. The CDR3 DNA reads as TGTGCCATCAGTGTTAGCGGGGGGGCCCATGAGCAGTTCTTC.